The source of this T cell receptor beta chain is a study of cytomegalovirus exposure and HLA in healthy donors. Findings and limits, study-wide: Productive status was seen about 90% or about 30% of the time for most TCR beta V segments in an earlier analysis. Sequencing artifact likely explains a cluster of highly shared sequence variants. In a later analysis, a genetic analysis reported fewer productive-TCR N-insertions in an Asian-associated ancestry cluster than the cohort average. Follow-up analysis found HLA locus-dependent TCR association rates, highest for DRB1 and lowest for HLA-C.

Germline loops: CDR1 MDHEN, CDR2 SYDVKM. V dropped 2 bases and J dropped 5; count of bases not matched to a gene: 4. CDR3 length: 14 amino acids. This clone was recorded only once. Its antigen is not identified. The PCR used 60 Vbeta and 13 Jbeta primers. Repertoires were generated with immunoSEQ multiplex PCR, while TCRdb's copy carries only in-frame clones and drops some. This sample carries 200,000 to 250,000 clones, approximately 79% of them seen once, and the ten largest clones take about 1.5%. The specimen sequenced was PBMCs. The sequence was collected from a man aged 50-59 years in good health and CMV-seronegative. This sequence joins TRBV28 and TRBJ1-2, with TRBD1 matching 8 bases. The CDR3 reads CASSLGQGAYGYTF. In nucleotides, the CDR3 is TGTGCCAGCAGTTTAGGTCAGGGGGCTTATGGCTACACCTTC.